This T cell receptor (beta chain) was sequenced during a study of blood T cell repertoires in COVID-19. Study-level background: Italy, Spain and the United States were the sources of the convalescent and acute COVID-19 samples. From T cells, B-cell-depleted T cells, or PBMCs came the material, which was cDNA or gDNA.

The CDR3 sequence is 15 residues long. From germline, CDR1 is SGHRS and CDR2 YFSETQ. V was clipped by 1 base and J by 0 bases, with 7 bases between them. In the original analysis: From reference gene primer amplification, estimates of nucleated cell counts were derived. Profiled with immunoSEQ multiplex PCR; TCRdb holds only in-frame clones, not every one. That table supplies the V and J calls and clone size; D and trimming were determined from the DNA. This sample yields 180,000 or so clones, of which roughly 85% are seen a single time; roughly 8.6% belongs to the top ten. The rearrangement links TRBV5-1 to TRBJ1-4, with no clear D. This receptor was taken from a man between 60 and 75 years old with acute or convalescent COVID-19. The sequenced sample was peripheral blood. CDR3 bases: TGCGCCAGCAGCTTGACTATTGCAACTAATGAAAAACTGTTTTTT. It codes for CASSLTIATNEKLFF.